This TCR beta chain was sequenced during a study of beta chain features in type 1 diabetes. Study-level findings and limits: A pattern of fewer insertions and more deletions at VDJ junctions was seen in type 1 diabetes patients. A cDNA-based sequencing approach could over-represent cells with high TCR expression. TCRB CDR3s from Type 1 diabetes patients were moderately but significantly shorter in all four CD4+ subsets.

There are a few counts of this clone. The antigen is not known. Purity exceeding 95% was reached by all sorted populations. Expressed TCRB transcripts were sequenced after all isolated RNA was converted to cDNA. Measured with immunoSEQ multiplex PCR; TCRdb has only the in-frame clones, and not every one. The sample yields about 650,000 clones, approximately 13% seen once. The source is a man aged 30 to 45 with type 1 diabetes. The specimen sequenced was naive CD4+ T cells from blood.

Here the CDR3 DNA reads TGTGCCAGCAGCCAAGATATTACCGCGGAGGAGATTGTGCTTCACGAGCAGTACTTC. This translates into CASSQDITAEEIVLHEQYF. This chain joins TRBV14 and TRBJ2-7; D might be TRBD2 (5 bases). This CDR3 contains 19 residues. Germline V gene data show CDR1 as SGHDN and CDR2 as FVKESK. The V gene lost 0 bases and the J gene lost 5 bases, with 26 bases spanning the gap.